This T cell receptor beta chain emerged from a study of blood T cell repertoires in COVID-19. Original methodology: Researchers report that nucleated cell counts were estimated from reference gene primer amplification. Sequencing used immunoSEQ multiplex PCR; TCRdb keeps in-frame clones, though not all of them. The V and J calls and clone size were taken over from that table, and D and trimming were inferred from the DNA. The data contain 200,000 to 250,000 clones, around nine tenths of them singletons. Per the germline V gene, CDR1 is MGHRA and CDR2 is YSYEKL. Trimming pared 4 bases from V and 0 bases from J, leaving 12 bases between. The CDR3 is 16 residues long.

This chain links TRBV4-1 with TRBJ1-4, with D tentatively TRBD1 (5 bases). This clonotype originated in a woman aged 55-69 years who had recovered from COVID-19. Source material: peripheral blood. The CDR3 loop reads CASSRIGGTTNEKLFF. CDR3 in DNA: TGCGCCAGCAGCCGGATCGGGGGAACAACTAATGAAAAACTGTTTTTT.